This entry concerns a single T cell receptor beta chain. Its antigen is not known. The record originates from a study of cytomegalovirus exposure and HLA in healthy donors. The study's findings and limits: CMV antigen specificity was confirmed in vitro for a few CMV-associated chains.

J gave up 0 bases and V 4 bases, and 3 bases lay outside the gene matches. Germline lookup yields CDR1 SGHRS and CDR2 YFSETQ. The CDR3 runs to 14 residues. Assay: immunoSEQ multiplex PCR; the TCRdb copy retains only in-frame clones and omits some. The sample shows approximately 170,000 clones, around four fifths of them seen only once. This chain links TRBV5-1 with TRBJ1-1; TRBD1 agrees at 7 bases. This clonotype was sampled from a man aged 25 to 40 in good health and CMV-seropositive. The sequenced sample was PBMCs. CDR3 loop: CASSADRVNTEAFF. The CDR3 coding sequence is TGCGCCAGCAGCGCCGACAGGGTGAACACTGAAGCTTTCTTT.